These 10 T cell receptor beta chains were all obtained from the same sample, sequenced in a study of T-cell memory formation after mild COVID-19. TCRdb processed the 5' RACE reads anew with MiXCR; each CDR3 protein has one entry. The sample records more than 250,000 distinct CDR3 sequences, 15% to 20% being singletons. The sequencing input was PBMCs or a T cell subset sorted from them (not recorded which). The receptor set was obtained from a man younger than 30 who had mild COVID-19 (a few samples of this study predate the infection). Cell type and time point are not known.

This clonotype occurred a few times. The V and J genes are TRBV9 and TRBJ2-1; the D gene could be TRBD1 or TRBD2 (5 bases each). The V gene lost 4 bases and the J gene lost 9 bases, with 14 bases spanning the gap. The germline CDR1 and CDR2 sequences are SGDLS and YYNGEE. This CDR3 contains 13 residues. The CDR3 DNA follows: TGTGCCAGCAGCTCCCAGGGCGGGTTTGAGCAGTTCTTC. It specifies CASSSQGGFEQFF.

This clonotype was seen only a few times. V gene TRBV7-9 combines with J gene TRBJ2-1, with 9 bases lining up with TRBD2. Germline V gives CDR1 SEHNR, CDR2 FQNEAQ (reference sequence). The CDR3 consists of 16 residues. Unmatched junction bases numbered 13, after V lost 5 bases and J lost 8 bases. The CDR3 DNA is TGTGCCAGCAGCGACCCTCTGGCGGGGGGGCCGGATGAGCAGTTCTTC. This codes for CASSDPLAGGPDEQFF.

This clonotype occurred a few times. The chain combines TRBV4-2 with TRBJ1-1, with TRBD1 matching 8 bases. The CDR3 covers 16 residues. The J segment lost 5 bases and the V segment lost 0 bases, leaving 8 bases of the junction unmatched. Germline V CDR1 and CDR2: LGHNA, YNFKEQ. The CDR3 sequence is CASSQEEGQGRTEAFF. In DNA form, the CDR3 reads TGTGCCAGCAGCCAAGAAGAAGGACAGGGCCGGACTGAAGCTTTCTTT.

The chain employs TRBV5-5 and TRBJ2-7; perhaps D is TRBD1 or TRBD2 (5 bases each). Germline V lookup: CDR1 SGHKS, CDR2 YYEKEE (reference sequence). V lost 4 bases, J lost 2 bases, and 19 bases lay in between. The CDR3 runs to 16 residues. CDR3 loop: CASSEGPSSATYEQYV. In DNA, the CDR3 is TGTGCCAGCAGCGAGGGACCGTCGTCGGCGACCTACGAGCAGTACGTC.

The chain employs TRBV28 and TRBJ1-1, with 8 positions matching TRBD1. The CDR3 has 15 amino acids. Losses at the gene ends were 1 base for V and 5 bases for J; bases not matched to a gene: 6. The germline gives CDR1 MDHEN, CDR2 SYDVKM. The DNA of the CDR3 is TGTGCCAGCAGTTTATCAGGGGGCGGGAGGACTGAAGCTTTCTTT. Its translation is CASSLSGGGRTEAFF.

This clonotype was observed a few times. This chain uses TRBV9 with TRBJ2-2, with unresolved D. CDR3 length: 13 residues. From germline, CDR1 is SGDLS and CDR2 YYNGEE. Trimming took off 3 bases at V and 3 bases at J, with 6 bases between the two ends. CDR3 coding DNA: TGTGCCAGCAGCGCCCCTTACACCGGGGAGCTGTTTTTT. This encodes CASSAPYTGELFF. The full variable domain, its missing parts supplied by reference TRBV9 and TRBJ2-2, is DSGVTQTPKHLITATGQRVTLRCSPRSGDLSVYWYQQSLDQGLQFLIQYYNGEERAKGNILERFSAQQFPDLHSELNLSSLELGDSALYFCASSAPYTGELFFGEGSRLTVL.

This clonotype was recorded many times. The V gene is TRBV6-5, the J gene TRBJ2-2; tentatively, D is TRBD1 (6 bases). Germline CDR1 is MNHEY and CDR2 is SVGAGI. The V end was cut by 5 bases, the J end by 5 bases, with 15 bases between. The CDR3 has 15 residues. The DNA for the CDR3 is TGTGCCAGCAGTCCTGAAGGGGGTTGGACCGGGGAGCTGTTTTTT. Translating it yields CASSPEGGWTGELFF.

This clonotype has at least ten counts. The chain employs TRBV12-3 or TRBV12-4 and TRBJ1-5, with D maybe TRBD1 (6 bases). The CDR3 is 15 residues long. V was pared by 6 bases and J by 0 bases, with 12 bases between. The CDR3 coding sequence is TGTGCCAGCAGATCAGGGGTCTATAGCAATCAGCCCCAGCATTTT. It specifies CASRSGVYSNQPQHF.

The V and J genes are TRBV4-3 and TRBJ2-2; 10 bases align to TRBD1. This CDR3 has 17 residues. Per germline, CDR1 LGHNA and CDR2 YSLEER. V dropped 4 bases and J dropped 1; count of bases not matched to a gene: 6. The CDR3 DNA reads TGCGCCAGCAGCCCGGGACAGGGGTTCGGGAACACCGGGGAGCTGTTTTTT. This encodes CASSPGQGFGNTGELFF.

This clonotype has a handful of counts. The V gene is TRBV6-5, the J gene TRBJ2-2, with TRBD2 matching 7 bases. J gave up 4 bases and V 6 bases, and 8 bases lay outside the gene matches. Germline assignment: CDR1 MNHEY and CDR2 SVGAGI. The CDR3 has 15 amino acids. As DNA, the CDR3 is TGTGCCAGCAGGAGCCGACTAGCTCCCACCGGGGAGCTGTTTTTT. Its translation: CASRSRLAPTGELFF.